This T cell receptor (beta chain) was identified in a study of CD8 T cells in Susac syndrome. Sequencing of TCR beta was undertaken in CD8+ and CD4+ T cells derived from blood. Through negative isolation, CD4+ and CD8+ T cells were obtained, while TEMRA cells were enriched using FACS. After extraction with the RNeasy kit, 0.5 to 1 ug of the RNA was reverse transcribed using random hexamers. By means of immunoSEQ multiplex PCR, TCR beta CDR3 spanning 54 Vbeta and 13 Jbeta underwent amplification. TCRdb re-called the immunoSEQ multiplex PCR reads through MiXCR, storing one row per CDR3 protein. The data hold some 220,000 distinct CDR3 sequences, with 95% observed a single time. CDR3 size: 12 residues. The V end was cut by 5 bases, the J end by 3 bases, with 9 bases between. CDR1 is SQVTM, CDR2 ANQGSEA, per germline. Note on this clonotype: Its antigen remains unknown.

Overall study findings and caveats: The study conceded that its TCR sequencing and HLA analysis involved relatively few individuals.

Sequencing was performed on CD4+ T cells from PBMCs. The clonotype was recovered from a human donor with multiple sclerosis. The chain couples TRBV29-1 to TRBJ2-3; no clear D gene. The CDR3 here is CSVSVLTDTQYF. In DNA form, the CDR3 reads TGCAGCGTTTCTGTGCTTACAGATACGCAGTATTTT.